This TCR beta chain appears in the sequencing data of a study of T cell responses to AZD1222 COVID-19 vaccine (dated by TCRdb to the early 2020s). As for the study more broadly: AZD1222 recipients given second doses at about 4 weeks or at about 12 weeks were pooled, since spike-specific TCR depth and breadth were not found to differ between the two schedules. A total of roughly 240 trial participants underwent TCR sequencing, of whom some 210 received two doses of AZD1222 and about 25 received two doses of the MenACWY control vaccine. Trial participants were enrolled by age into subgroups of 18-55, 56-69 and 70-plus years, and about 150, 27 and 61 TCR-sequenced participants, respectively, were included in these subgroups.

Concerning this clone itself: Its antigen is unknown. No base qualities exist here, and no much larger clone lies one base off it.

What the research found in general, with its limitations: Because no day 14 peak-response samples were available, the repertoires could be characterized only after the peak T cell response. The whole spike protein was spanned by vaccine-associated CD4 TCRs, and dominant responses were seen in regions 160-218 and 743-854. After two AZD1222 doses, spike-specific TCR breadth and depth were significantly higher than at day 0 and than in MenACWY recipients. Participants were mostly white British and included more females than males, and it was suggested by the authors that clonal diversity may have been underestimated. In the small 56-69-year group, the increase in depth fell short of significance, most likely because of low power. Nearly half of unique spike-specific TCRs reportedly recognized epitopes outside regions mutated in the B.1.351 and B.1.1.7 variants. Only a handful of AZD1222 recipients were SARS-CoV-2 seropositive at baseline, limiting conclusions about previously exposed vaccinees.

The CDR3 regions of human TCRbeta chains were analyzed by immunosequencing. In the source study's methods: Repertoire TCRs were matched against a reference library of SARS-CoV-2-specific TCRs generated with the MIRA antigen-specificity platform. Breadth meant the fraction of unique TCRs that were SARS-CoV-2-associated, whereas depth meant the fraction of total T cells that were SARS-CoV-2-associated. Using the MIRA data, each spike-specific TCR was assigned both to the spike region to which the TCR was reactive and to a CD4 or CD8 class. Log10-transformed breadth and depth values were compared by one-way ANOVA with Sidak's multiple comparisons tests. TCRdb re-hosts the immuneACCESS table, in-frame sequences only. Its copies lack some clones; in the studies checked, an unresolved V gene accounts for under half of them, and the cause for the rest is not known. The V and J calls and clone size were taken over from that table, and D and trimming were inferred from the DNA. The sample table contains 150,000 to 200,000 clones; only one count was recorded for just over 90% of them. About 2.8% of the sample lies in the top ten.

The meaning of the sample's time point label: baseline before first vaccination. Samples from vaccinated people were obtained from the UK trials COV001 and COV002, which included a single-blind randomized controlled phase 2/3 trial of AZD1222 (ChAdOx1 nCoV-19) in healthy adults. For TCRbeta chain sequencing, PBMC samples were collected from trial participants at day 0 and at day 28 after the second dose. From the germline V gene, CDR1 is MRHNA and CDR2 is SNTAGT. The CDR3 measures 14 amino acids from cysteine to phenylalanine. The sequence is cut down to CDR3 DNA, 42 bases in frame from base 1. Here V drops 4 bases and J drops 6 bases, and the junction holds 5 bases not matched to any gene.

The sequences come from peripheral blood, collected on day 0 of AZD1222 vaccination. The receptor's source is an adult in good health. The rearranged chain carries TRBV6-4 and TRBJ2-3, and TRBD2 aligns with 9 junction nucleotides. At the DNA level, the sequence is TGTGCCAGCAGTGTGCTAGGACTAGCGGATACGCAGTATTTT. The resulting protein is CASSVLGLADTQYF.